These 5 T cell receptor beta chains were all obtained from the same sample, sequenced in a study of PD-L1 blockade in urothelial cancer. TCRdb's copy holds only in-frame clones and misses some; the assay was immunoSEQ multiplex PCR. The sample records about 70,000 clones, 90% being singletons. The time point is: pretreatment peripheral blood. Source: PBMCs, taken around atezolizumab (anti-PD-L1) treatment. The receptor set was obtained from a man aged 65-85 years with urothelial cancer.

The chain combines TRBV7-8 with TRBJ1-5; 8 nucleotides agree with TRBD1. This CDR3 has 16 amino acids. With 1 base clipped from V and 7 bases from J, the junction kept 9 bases outside the gene matches. Germline V lookup: CDR1 SGHVS, CDR2 FQNEAQ. CDR3 bases: TGTGCCAGCAGCTTAGAAGTGACAGGGGTGCAGCAGCCCCAGCATTTT. This translates into CASSLEVTGVQQPQHF.

The gene calls are TRBV7-2 and TRBJ2-1; TRBD1 matches at 9 bases. The ends lost 4 bases at V and 2 bases at J; junction bases unmatched: 6. The CDR3 contains 16 residues. In germline, CDR1 is SGHTA, CDR2 FQGNSA. CDR3 amino acids: CASSSSGQGTYNEQFF. DNA of the CDR3: TGTGCCAGCAGCTCATCTGGACAGGGGACCTACAATGAGCAGTTCTTC.

The chain recombines TRBV28 with TRBJ1-5; D may be TRBD1 (6 bases). Germline loops: CDR1 MDHEN, CDR2 SYDVKM. CDR3 length: 16 amino acids. V lost 4 bases, J lost 5 bases, and 18 bases lay in between. The CDR3 nucleotides are TGTGCCAGCAGTTATTTCAGGGGCCTCAGATATCAGCCCCAGCATTTT. Translation gives CASSYFRGLRYQPQHF.

The gene calls are TRBV10-3 and TRBJ2-1; 9 nucleotides align to TRBD1. The CDR3 has 14 amino acids. Unmatched junction bases numbered 8, after V lost 6 bases and J lost 8 bases. Germline V gene data show CDR1 as ENHRY and CDR2 as SYGVKD. The CDR3 DNA reads TGTGCCATCAGGGAGGGGACAGGGCATGATGAGCAGTTCTTC. This gives the protein CAIREGTGHDEQFF.

The chain is built from TRBV13 and TRBJ2-5, with 10 bases fitting TRBD2. The V gene's germline CDR1 is PRHDT and CDR2 FYEKMQ (reference sequence). Trimming removed 5 bases from V and 6 bases from J; junction bases left unmatched: 9. This CDR3 comprises 15 residues. CDR3 in DNA: TGTGCCAGCAGCCCCACGGCTAGCGGGGGAAAGACCCAGTACTTC. This translates into CASSPTASGGKTQYF.